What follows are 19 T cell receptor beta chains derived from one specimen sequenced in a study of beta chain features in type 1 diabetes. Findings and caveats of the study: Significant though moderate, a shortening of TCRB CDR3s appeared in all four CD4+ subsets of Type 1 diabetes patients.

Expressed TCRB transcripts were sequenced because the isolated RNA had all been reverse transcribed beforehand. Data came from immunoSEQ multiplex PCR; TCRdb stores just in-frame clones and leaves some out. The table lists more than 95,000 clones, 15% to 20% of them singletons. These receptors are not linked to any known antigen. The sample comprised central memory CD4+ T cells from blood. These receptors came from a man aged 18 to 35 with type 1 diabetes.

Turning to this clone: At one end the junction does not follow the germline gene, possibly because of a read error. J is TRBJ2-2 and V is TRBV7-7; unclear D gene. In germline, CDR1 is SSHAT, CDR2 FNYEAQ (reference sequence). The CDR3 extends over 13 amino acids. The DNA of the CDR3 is TGTGCTAGCAGCTGGAGAAACACCGGGGAGCTGTTTTTT. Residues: CASSWRNTGELFF.

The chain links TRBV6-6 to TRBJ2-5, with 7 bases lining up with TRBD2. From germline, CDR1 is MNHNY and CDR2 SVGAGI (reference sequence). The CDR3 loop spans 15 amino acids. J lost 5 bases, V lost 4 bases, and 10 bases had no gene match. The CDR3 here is CASSLGLPPGETQYF. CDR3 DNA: TGTGCCAGCAGTTTGGGACTACCCCCAGGGGAGACCCAGTACTTC.

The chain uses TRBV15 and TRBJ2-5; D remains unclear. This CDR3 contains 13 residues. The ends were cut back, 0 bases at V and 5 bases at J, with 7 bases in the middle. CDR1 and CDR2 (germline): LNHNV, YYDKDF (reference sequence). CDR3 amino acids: CATSRERWETQYF. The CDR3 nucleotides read TGTGCCACCAGCAGAGAAAGGTGGGAGACCCAGTACTTC.

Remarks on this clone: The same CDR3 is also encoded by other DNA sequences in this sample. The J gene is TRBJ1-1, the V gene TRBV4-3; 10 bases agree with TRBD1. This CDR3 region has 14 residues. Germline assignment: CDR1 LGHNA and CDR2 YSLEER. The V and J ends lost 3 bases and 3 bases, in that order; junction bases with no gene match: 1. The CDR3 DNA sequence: TGCGCCAGCAGCCAGGGGACAGGGGACACTGAAGCTTTCTTT. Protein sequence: CASSQGTGDTEAFF.

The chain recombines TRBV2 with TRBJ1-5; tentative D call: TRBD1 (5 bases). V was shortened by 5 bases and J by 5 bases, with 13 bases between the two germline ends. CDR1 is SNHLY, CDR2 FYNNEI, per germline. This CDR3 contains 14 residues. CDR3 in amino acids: CASSSTGGDQPQHF. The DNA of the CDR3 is TGTGCCAGCAGTTCCACAGGAGGGGATCAGCCCCAGCATTTT.

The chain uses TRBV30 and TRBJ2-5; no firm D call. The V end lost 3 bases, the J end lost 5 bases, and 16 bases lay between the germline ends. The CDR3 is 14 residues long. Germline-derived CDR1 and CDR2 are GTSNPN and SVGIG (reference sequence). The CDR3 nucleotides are TGTGCCTGGAGGCAGACCGAGTATATGGAGACCCAGTACTTC. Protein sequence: CAWRQTEYMETQYF.

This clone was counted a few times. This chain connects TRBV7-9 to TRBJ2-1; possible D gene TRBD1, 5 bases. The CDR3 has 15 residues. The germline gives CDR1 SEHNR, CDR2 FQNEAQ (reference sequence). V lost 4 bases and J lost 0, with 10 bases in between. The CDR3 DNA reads TGTGCCAGCAGCTCTTCAGGGTACTCCTACAATGAGCAGTTCTTC. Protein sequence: CASSSSGYSYNEQFF.

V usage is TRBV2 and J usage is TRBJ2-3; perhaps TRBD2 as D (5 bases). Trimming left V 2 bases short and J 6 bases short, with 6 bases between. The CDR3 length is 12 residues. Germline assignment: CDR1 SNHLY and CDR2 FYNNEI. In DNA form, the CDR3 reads TGTGCCAGCAGTGAATCGGGGGATACGCAGTATTTT. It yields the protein CASSESGDTQYF.

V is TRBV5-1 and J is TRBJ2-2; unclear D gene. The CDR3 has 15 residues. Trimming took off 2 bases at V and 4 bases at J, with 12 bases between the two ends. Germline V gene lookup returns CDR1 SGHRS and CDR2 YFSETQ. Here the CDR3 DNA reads TGCGCCAGCAGCTTCGAGAAGCGAGGCACCGGGGAGCTGTTTTTT. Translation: CASSFEKRGTGELFF.

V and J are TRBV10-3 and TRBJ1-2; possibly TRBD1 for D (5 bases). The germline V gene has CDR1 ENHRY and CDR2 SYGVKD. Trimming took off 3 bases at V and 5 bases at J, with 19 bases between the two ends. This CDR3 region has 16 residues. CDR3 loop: CAISESEGLFGYGYTF. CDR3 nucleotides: TGTGCCATCAGTGAAAGTGAGGGACTCTTCGGGTATGGCTACACCTTC.

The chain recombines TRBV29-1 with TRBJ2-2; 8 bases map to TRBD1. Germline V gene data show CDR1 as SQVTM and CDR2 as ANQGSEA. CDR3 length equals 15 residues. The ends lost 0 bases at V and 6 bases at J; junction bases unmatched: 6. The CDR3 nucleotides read TGCAGCGTTGAAGATTTGACAGGGGCGGCCGGGGAGCTGTTTTTT. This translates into CSVEDLTGAAGELFF.

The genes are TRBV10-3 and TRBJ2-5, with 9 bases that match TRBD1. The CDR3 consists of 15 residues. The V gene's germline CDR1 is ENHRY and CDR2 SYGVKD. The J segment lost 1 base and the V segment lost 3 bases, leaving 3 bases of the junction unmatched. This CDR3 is CAISDQDRGQETQYF. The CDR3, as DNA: TGTGCCATCAGTGATCAGGACAGGGGCCAAGAGACCCAGTACTTC.

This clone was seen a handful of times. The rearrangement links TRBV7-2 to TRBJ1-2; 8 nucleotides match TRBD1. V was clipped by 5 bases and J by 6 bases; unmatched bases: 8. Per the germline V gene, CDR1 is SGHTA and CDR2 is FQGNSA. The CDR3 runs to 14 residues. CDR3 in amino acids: CASSPDRTGNGYTF. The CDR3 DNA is TGTGCCAGCAGCCCCGATAGGACAGGGAATGGCTACACCTTC.

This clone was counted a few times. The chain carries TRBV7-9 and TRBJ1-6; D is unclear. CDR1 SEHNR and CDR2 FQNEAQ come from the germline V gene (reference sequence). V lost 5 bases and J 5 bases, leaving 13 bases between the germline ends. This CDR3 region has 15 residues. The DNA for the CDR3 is TGTGCCAGCAGCCCTCTGGCAGCCGATAATTCACCCCTCCACTTT. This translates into CASSPLAADNSPLHF.

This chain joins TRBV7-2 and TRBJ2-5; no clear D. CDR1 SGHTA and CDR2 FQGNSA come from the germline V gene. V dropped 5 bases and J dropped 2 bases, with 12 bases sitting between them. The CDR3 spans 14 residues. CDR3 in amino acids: CASSPAGNQETQYF. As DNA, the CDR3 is TGTGCCAGCAGCCCGGCCGGTAATCAAGAGACCCAGTACTTC.

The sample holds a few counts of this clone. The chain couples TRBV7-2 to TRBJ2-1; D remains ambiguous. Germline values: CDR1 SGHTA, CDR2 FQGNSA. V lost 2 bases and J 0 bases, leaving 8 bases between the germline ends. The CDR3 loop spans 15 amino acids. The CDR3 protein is CASSLITFSYNEQFF. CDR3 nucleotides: TGTGCCAGCAGCTTAATCACGTTCTCCTACAATGAGCAGTTCTTC. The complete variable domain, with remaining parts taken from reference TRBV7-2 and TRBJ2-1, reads GAGVSQSPSNKVTEKGKDVELRCDPISGHTALYWYRQSLGQGLEFLIYFQGNSAPDKSGLPSDRFSAERTGGSVSTLTIQRTQQEDSAVYLCASSLITFSYNEQFFGPGTRLTVL.

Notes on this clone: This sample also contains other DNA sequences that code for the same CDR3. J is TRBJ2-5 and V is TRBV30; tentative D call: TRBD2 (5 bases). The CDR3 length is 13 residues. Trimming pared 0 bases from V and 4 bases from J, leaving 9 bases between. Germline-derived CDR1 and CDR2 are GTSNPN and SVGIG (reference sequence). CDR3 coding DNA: TGTGCCTGGAGTGTACTTGCGGGAGAGACCCAGTACTTC. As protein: CAWSVLAGETQYF.

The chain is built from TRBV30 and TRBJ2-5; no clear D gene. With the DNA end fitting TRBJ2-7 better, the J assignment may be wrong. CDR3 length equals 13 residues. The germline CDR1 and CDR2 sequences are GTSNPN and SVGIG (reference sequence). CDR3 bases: TGTGCCTGGAGACAAGGGCGCTCCTACGAGCAGTACTTC. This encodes CAWRQGRSYEQYF.

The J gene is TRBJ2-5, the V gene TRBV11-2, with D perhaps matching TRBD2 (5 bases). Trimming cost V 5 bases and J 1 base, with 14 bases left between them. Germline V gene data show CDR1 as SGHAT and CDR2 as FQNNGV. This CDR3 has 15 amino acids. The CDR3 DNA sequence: TGTGCCAGCAGCCCCCGGCGGACTCTCCAAGAGACCCAGTACTTC. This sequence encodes CASSPRRTLQETQYF. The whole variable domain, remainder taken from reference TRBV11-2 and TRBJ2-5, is EAGVAQSPRYKIIEKRQSVAFWCNPISGHATLYWYQQILGQGPKLLIQFQNNGVVDDSQLPKDRFSAERLKGVDSTLKIQPAKLEDSAVYLCASSPRRTLQETQYFGPGTRLLVL.